The following is a T cell receptor beta chain sequence with its context. The specificity of this receptor is unknown. The input lacks base qualities; no much larger clone sits a single base away. The time point label of this sample denotes: about 28 days (+/-7) after the second vaccine dose. Because spike-specific TCR depth and breadth did not differ between the two schedules, AZD1222 recipients who got a second dose at roughly 4 weeks were pooled with those who got a second dose at roughly 12 weeks. The vaccinee samples were drawn from two UK trials, COV001 and COV002, one of which was a single-blind randomized controlled phase 2/3 trial testing AZD1222 (ChAdOx1 nCoV-19) in healthy adults. Trial participant PBMC samples were collected at day 0 and day 28 after the second dose for TCRbeta chain sequencing. This specimen comes from a study of T cell responses to AZD1222 COVID-19 vaccine (dated by TCRdb to about 2021). Background on the whole study: A total of more than 230 trial participants underwent TCR sequencing, of whom approximately 200 had received two doses of AZD1222 and around 25 had received two doses of the MenACWY control vaccine. Enrollment into the trials was organized by age into subgroups of 18-55, 56-69 and 70-plus years, and those subgroups contained around 150, 28 and 57 TCR-sequenced participants, respectively. Overall study results and their limits: In the small 56-69-year group, the increase in depth fell short of significance, most likely because of low power. Only five to seven AZD1222 recipients were SARS-CoV-2 seropositive at baseline, limiting conclusions about previously exposed vaccinees. Participants were mostly white British and included more females than males, and it was suggested by the authors that clonal diversity may have been underestimated. Because no day 14 peak-response samples were available, repertoires were characterized only after the peak T cell response. Spike-specific TCR breadth and depth rose significantly after two AZD1222 doses compared with day 0 and with MenACWY recipients. Vaccine-associated CD4 TCRs spanned the whole spike protein, with dominant responses in regions 160-218 and 743-854. Nearly half of unique spike-specific TCRs reportedly recognized epitopes outside regions mutated in the B.1.351 and B.1.1.7 variants.

Trimming removed 7 bases from V and 10 bases from J, leaving 11 bases between the germline ends. The germline V gene (reference sequence) sets CDR1 to SGHNT and CDR2 to YYREEE. From the cysteine through the phenylalanine, the CDR3 covers 10 amino acids. The kept DNA is CDR3 alone, 30 bases in frame from the first base. The CDR3 regions of human TCRbeta chains were analyzed by immunosequencing. In the authors' own workflow: TCRs in the repertoires were matched against a reference library of SARS-CoV-2-specific TCRs that had been generated with the MIRA antigen-specificity platform. Breadth was defined as the fraction of unique TCRs that were SARS-CoV-2-associated. Depth was defined as the fraction of total T cells that were SARS-CoV-2-associated. Using the MIRA data, every spike-specific TCR was mapped to the spike region that the TCR reacted to and assigned to either a CD4 or a CD8 class. Log10-transformed breadth and depth values were compared by one-way ANOVA with Sidak's multiple comparisons tests. TCRdb stores this immuneACCESS table with in-frame sequences only. Part of the clones is absent; in the studies checked, under half of the shortfall reflects unresolved V genes, and no reason is known for the rest. V, J and clone size derive from that table, while D and trimming were established from the DNA sequence. The sample data list about 150,000 clones, and 75% to 90% of these were observed just once. The ten largest clones take up roughly 9.1% of the sample.

This specimen consisted of peripheral blood, obtained 28 days after the second AZD1222 dose. The clonotype originates from an adult who received the AZD1222 COVID-19 vaccine. The chain employs TRBV5-4 and TRBJ1-1; no D segment can be confidently identified. The sequenced DNA is TGTGCCAGCCTTCGGGTGGGAGCTTTCTTT. It specifies CASLRVGAFF. Joined to the reference TRBV5-4 and TRBJ1-1 proteins, this CDR3 gives the full variable domain: ETGVTQSPTHLIKTRGQQVTLRCSSQSGHNTVSWYQQALGQGPQFIFQYYREEENGRGNFPPRFSGLQFPNYSSELNVNALELDDSALYLCASLRVGAFFGQGTRLTVV.